The 3 T cell receptor beta chains below come from one sample, sequenced in a study of response to subunit inactivated influenza vaccine. TCRdb fed the RT-PCR reads into MiXCR, producing one record per CDR3 protein. Found here are 750,000 to 850,000 distinct CDR3 sequences, approximately 17% of them singletons; the top ten hold about 11%. The sample here was PBMCs from blood, taken roughly 5 days after vaccination. Receptors originate from a man aged 45 to 65 who received an inactivated influenza vaccine.

The chain is built from TRBV7-2 and TRBJ2-2; D is perhaps TRBD1 or TRBD2 (7 bases each). The V end was cut by 5 bases, the J end by 0 bases, with 13 bases between. CDR3 size: 16 residues. Germline V gene lookup returns CDR1 SGHTA and CDR2 FQGNSA. Written as DNA, the CDR3 is TGTGCCAGCAGCCAGGGGGGGGATGCGAACACCGGGGAGCTGTTTTTT. As protein: CASSQGGDANTGELFF.

CDR3 DNA: TGCAGTGCTAGAGATTGGGGTTCACCCTACAATGAGCAGTTCTTC. This encodes CSARDWGSPYNEQFF. The chain recombines TRBV20-1 with TRBJ2-1, with D uncertain. Looked up from germline, CDR1 is DFQATT and CDR2 is SNEGSKA (reference sequence). V was trimmed by 0 bases and J by 2 bases, leaving 11 bases between them. The length of the CDR3 is 15 residues.

This clonotype was detected a few times. The rearrangement uses TRBV12-3 or TRBV12-4 and TRBJ2-7, with a weak D call TRBD1 (5 bases). V lost 6 bases, J lost 6 bases, and 12 bases lay in between. The CDR3 runs 12 residues. CDR3 loop: CASSPDRIEQYF. CDR3 sequence (DNA): TGTGCCAGCAGCCCCGACAGAATCGAGCAGTACTTC.